The present T cell receptor beta chain was sequenced within a study of blood T cell repertoires in COVID-19. Original handling: How many nucleated cells were present was estimated from reference gene primer amplification. The method was immunoSEQ multiplex PCR; TCRdb's version includes in-frame clones alone and lacks a portion of them. Clone size and the V and J calls come from that table; the DNA yielded D and trimming. The data hold 200,000 to 300,000 clones, with 85% to 90% observed a single time. This clone was seen a single time. Allocation to cohorts depended on clinical history reported by the participants. Germline values: CDR1 LGHNA, CDR2 YNFKEQ. Deletions cut 2 bases from V and 8 bases from J, with 15 bases between. CDR3 length equals 15 residues.

The sequencing sample was made of PBMCs or T cells enriched from blood (not recorded which). This chain links TRBV4-2 with TRBJ1-4; D possibly corresponds to TRBD1 (6 bases). This TCR was recovered from a woman aged 25 to 39 with acute COVID-19. The CDR3 DNA reads TGTGCCAGCAGCCAAAGTTCAACAGGGTGGGAAAAACTGTTTTTT. It is translated as CASSQSSTGWEKLFF.